Given below is one TCR beta chain in context. The data derive from a study of T cell responses to AZD1222 COVID-19 vaccine. Losses at the gene ends were 4 bases for V and 3 bases for J; bases not matched to a gene: 10. Germline loops: CDR1 MDHEN, CDR2 SYDVKM. This CDR3 has 16 residues. Clones were sequenced by immunoSEQ multiplex PCR, and TCRdb holds only the in-frame ones, with some missing. The sample carries approximately 210,000 clones, about 94% recorded once. Material: peripheral blood, obtained 28 days after the second dose of the MenACWY control vaccine. The sequence derives from an adult who received the MenACWY meningococcal vaccine as a control. V is TRBV28 and J is TRBJ1-2; TRBD1 agrees at 8 bases. CDR3 DNA: TGTGCCAGCAGTTATACCGGGACAGGCGGGGACTATGGCTACACCTTC. Protein product: CASSYTGTGGDYGYTF.